The present entry profiles one T cell receptor beta chain with its context. This clonotype was recorded once. No antigen is known for it. No qualities accompany the bases; no much larger clone lies one base away. There are 17 amino acids in the CDR3, from cysteine to phenylalanine inclusive. Only the CDR3 DNA stays, 51 bases, in frame from base 1. The germline V gene yields LGHNA for CDR1 and YSLEER for CDR2. For this chain, trimming is 2 bases at the V end and 9 bases at the J end, and the number of junction bases without a gene match is 14. The data were taken from a study of blood T cells in healthy people across ages (dated by TCRdb to between 2014 and 2016). For the study in its entirety: In model experiments, template switching captured roughly one uniquely barcoded TCR beta cDNA molecule for every two T cells. Using the same blood draw, the study looked at two additional independent replicas of 1 million unique cDNA reads for two donors, one aged 18 to 30 and the other aged 80 or older. The study measured age-related changes in TCR beta repertoire diversity using deep sequencing normalized with unique cDNA molecular identifiers. To avoid experimental bias, donors of different ages were distributed randomly across sequencing lanes. The donors were divided into four age groups: young (average roughly 15 years), middle-aged (about 41), aged (approximately 62) and long-lived (roughly 88).

The research as a whole found: A strong correlation was found between observed TCR beta diversity and the percentage of naive T cells measured by flow cytometry. Donor CMV infection status was unknown, potentially confounding age-related changes in expanded clonotypes. Observed TCR beta diversity per million T cells fell roughly linearly with age, and a significant reduction was already apparent by age around 39. Estimates of total diversity based on one million sequenced T cells were considered lower bounds and underestimates. Since profiling was done on bulk unsorted PBMCs, naive and antigen-experienced compartments could not be conclusively compared. Compared with the aged group, the long-lived group had more naive CD4+ T cells, fewer expanded clones and increased TCR diversity, suggesting age selection.

The approximately 41 donors, aged about 6 to 95 years, were systemically healthy Caucasian individuals from Russia. Each donor gave around 9.8 milliliters of peripheral blood, collected into EDTA-treated Vacutainer tubes. Ficoll-Paque density-gradient centrifugation was used to isolate PBMCs, with at least 6 million per sample. Total RNA was extracted from PBMCs with Trizol reagent, with at least 5 micrograms obtained per sample. For every donor, an aliquot of PBMCs went through flow cytometry to measure the percentages of naive CD45RAhigh/CD27high T cells. Library creation used 5' RACE. These reads were obtained on an Illumina HiSeq 2500. A second PCR of 7 to 11 cycles was run with a J-beta primer mix and a sample-barcoded 5' primer. Each TCR beta cDNA molecule received a unique molecular identifier from a template-switch 5' adaptor carrying 12 random nucleotides. At least 2.5 million CDR3-containing paired-end reads were obtained from each sample. The Mint cDNA synthesis kit, primed by a TRBC-specific oligonucleotide, was used to synthesize first-strand cDNA from all RNA. Following uracil-DNA glycosylase treatment, all cDNA underwent a first 18-cycle PCR with the universal primers M1SS and BC2_uni_R. The authors' analysis ran thus. For normalization, 1 million high-quality reads, each with a distinct molecular identifier, were randomly selected from each sample. Reads with shared molecular identifiers were discarded instead of being binned into consensus sequences. MiTCR, with a Q25 quality threshold and the strictest error-elimination algorithm, was used for CDR3 identification, clonotype clustering and error correction. A nonparametric unseen species model with Euler transformation was used to estimate a lower bound on total TCR beta diversity. Clones were called with MiXCR by TCRdb after fastp trimmed the public reads at Q25, and only in-frame beta chains were retained. Rows are unified per CDR3 protein, each entry keeping the most common DNA and genes. These V and J calls derive from TCRdb rather than the authors' analysis. In this sample the table shows under 2,000,000 distinct CDR3 sequences, around half of which occur a single time. 2.1% of the sample is in the top ten clones.

The specimen sequenced was blood. The sequence is built from TRBV4-3 and TRBJ1-2; 11 central nucleotides agree with TRBD1. This TCR was sampled from a woman aged 40 to 49 in good health. The sequenced DNA: TGCGCCAGCAGCCAAAGCAGCACCGGGACAGGGGGTGGTAGCTACACCTTC. This encodes CASSQSSTGTGGGSYTF.